This T cell receptor beta chain comes out of a study of vaccination and CD4 T cells after COVID-19. About the study: Cellular stimulation was performed using overlapping spike peptides derived from SARS-CoV-2, HCoV-NL63, HCoV-OC43 and HCoV-229E.

With the Oncomine TCR Beta short-read assay, DNA from cultured CD4+ T cells was sequenced. Genomic DNA from cultured CD4+ T cells was extracted. TCRdb called the PCR reads again in MiXCR, with one record for every CDR3 protein. The profile covers about 15,000 distinct CDR3 sequences, with 48% appearing a single time and around 15% taken by the ten largest. Points on this clonotype: What it binds is unknown.

Treatment: roughly 10-day PBMC culture with coronavirus spike peptide pools or control peptides (ViraFEST assay). Per well, some 2.2 million PBMCs were cultured in the presence of 9 to 10 IU/ml IL-2 and 9.5 to 10 ug/ml peptide pools. Between the trimmed V and J ends, which lost 1 base and 7 bases, there was a span of 17 bases. Germline V gene lookup returns CDR1 LNHNV and CDR2 YYDKDF (reference sequence). The CDR3 loop spans 16 amino acids. Sequencing was done on a sample of CD4+ T cells from blood, cultured in vitro. The receptor comes from a human donor who had recovered from COVID-19. The chain links TRBV15 to TRBJ2-1, with a tentative D call TRBD2 (5 bases). DNA of the CDR3: TGTGCCACCAGCAGAGCCGCTTCGGTAGCGTGGAATGAGCAGTTCTTC. Translated, it gives CATSRAASVAWNEQFF.